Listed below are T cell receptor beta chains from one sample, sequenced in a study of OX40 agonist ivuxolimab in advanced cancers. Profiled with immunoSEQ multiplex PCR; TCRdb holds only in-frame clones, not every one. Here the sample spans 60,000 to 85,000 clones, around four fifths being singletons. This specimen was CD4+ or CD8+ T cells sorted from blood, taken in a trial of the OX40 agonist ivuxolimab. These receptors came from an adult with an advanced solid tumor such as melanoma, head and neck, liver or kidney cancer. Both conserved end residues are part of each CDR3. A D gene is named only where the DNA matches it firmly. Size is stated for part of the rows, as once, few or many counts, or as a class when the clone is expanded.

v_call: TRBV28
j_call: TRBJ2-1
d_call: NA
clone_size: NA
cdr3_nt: TGTGCCAGCAGTCATAATGAGCAGTTCTTC
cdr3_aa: CASSHNEQFF

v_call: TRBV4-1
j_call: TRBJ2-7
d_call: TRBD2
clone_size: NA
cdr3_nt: TGCGCCAGCAGCCGGGGACTAGCGGGGAGCTCCTACGAGCAGTACTTC
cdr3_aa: CASSRGLAGSSYEQYF

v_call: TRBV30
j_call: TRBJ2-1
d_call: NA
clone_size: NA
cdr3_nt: TGTGCCTGGAGTATCTCCATGGCTGAGCAGTTCTTC
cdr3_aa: CAWSISMAEQFF

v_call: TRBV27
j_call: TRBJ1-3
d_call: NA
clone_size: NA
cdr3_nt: TGTGCCAGCAGTTCCCAGGCTGGAAACACCATATATTTT
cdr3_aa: CASSSQAGNTIYF

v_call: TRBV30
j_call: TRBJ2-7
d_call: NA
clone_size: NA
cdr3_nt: TGTGCCTTAGTGCGGAGGACCTCCTACGAGCAGTACTTC
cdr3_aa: CALVRRTSYEQYF

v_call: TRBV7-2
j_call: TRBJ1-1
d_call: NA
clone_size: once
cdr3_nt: TGTGCCAGCAGCATTGAAAGGGGGACTGAAGCTTTCTTT
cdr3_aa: CASSIERGTEAFF

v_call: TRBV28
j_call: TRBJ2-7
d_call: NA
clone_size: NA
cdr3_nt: TGTGCCAGCTTTCAGGCAGGGGGGGGGCACGAGCAGTACTTC
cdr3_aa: CASFQAGGGHEQYF

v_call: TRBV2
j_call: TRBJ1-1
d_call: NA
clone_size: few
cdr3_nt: TGTGCCAGCAGTGAATTGGTACAGGCCTTAAACACTGAAGCTTTCTTT
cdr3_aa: CASSELVQALNTEAFF

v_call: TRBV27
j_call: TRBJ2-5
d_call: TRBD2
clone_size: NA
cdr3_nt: TGTGCCAGCAGTCCTCTAGCGGGAGGGCCGGAGACCCAGTACTTC
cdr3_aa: CASSPLAGGPETQYF

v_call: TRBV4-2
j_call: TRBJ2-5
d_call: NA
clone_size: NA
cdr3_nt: TGTGCCAGCAGCCTCGCCCGGAGGGAGACCCAGTACTTC
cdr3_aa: CASSLARRETQYF

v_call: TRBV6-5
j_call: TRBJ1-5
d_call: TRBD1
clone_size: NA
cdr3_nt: TGTGCCAGCAGTCGGGGACAGTATAGCAATCAGCCCCAGCATTTT
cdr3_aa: CASSRGQYSNQPQHF

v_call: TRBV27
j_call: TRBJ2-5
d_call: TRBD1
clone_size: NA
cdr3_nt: TGTGCCAGCAGTTCCCACGACAGGGGATTTCGGGAGACCCAGTACTTC
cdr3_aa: CASSSHDRGFRETQYF

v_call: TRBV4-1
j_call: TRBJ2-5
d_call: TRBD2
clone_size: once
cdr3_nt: TGCGCCAGCAGCCAAGCGTCGGGACTAGTAGGACGAGAGACCCAGTACTTC
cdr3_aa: CASSQASGLVGRETQYF

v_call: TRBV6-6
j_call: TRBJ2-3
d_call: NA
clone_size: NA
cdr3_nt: TGTGCCAGCAGGCGACAGGCAGATACGCAGTATTTT
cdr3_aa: CASRRQADTQYF

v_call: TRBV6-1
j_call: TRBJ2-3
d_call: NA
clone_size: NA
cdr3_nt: TGTGCCAGCAGAAGGGGGGGAAGGGGCACAGATACGCAGTATTTT
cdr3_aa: CASRRGGRGTDTQYF

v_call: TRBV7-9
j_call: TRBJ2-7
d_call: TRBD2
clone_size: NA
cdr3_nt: TGTGCCAGCAGCCTCAAGTCGTTAGCGGGGGGGAACTACGAGCAGTACTTC
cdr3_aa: CASSLKSLAGGNYEQYF

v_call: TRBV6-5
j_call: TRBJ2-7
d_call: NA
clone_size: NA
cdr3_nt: TGTGCCAGGGGGAGGGGGGTCGCCTACGAGCAGTACTTC
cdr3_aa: CARGRGVAYEQYF

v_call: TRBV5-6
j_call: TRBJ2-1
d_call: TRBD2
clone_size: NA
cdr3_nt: TGTGCCAGCAGCAACCGGGAGGGCGGGTACAATGAGCAGTTCTTC
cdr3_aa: CASSNREGGYNEQFF

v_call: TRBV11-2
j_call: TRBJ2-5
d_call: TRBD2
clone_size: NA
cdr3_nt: TGTGCCAGCAGCTTAGTCAGGGGACTAGCGGGGGATCGAGAGACCCAGTACTTC
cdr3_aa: CASSLVRGLAGDRETQYF

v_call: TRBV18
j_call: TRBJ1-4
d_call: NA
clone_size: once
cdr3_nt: TGTGCCAGCTCACAGCTGGGGACGGGTGCAACTAATGAAAAACTGTTTTTT
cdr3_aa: CASSQLGTGATNEKLFF

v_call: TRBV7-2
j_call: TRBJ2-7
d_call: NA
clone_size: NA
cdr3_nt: TGTGCCAGCAGCTACAGGACGAGCTCCTACGAGCAGTACTTC
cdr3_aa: CASSYRTSSYEQYF

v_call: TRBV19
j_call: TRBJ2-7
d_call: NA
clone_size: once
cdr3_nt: TGTGCCAGTAGTATAGGGGGGCAACCCTACGAGCAGTACTTC
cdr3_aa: CASSIGGQPYEQYF

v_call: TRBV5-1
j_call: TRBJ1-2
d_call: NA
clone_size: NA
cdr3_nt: TGCGCCAGCAGCCCCCGCGGGGTAACCCATGGCTACACCTTC
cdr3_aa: CASSPRGVTHGYTF

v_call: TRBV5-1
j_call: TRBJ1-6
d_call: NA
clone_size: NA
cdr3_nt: TGCGCCAGCAGCTTGCCACAGGGCGGTTCACCCCTCCACTTT
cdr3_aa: CASSLPQGGSPLHF